This TCR beta chain was sequenced for a study of blood T cell repertoires in COVID-19. Profiling relied on immunoSEQ multiplex PCR, and the TCRdb table lists in-frame clones only, not all of them. The sample carries about 90,000 clones, roughly nine tenths recorded once. CDR3 length: 13 amino acids. The V gene lost 7 bases and the J gene lost 0 bases, with 8 bases spanning the gap. Those enrolled in Seattle joined during active infection and were followed longitudinally afterward. The clonotype was recovered from a man in his forties or fifties with COVID-19, enrolled during active disease. Sequences were obtained from peripheral blood. The V call is TRBV12-3 or TRBV12-4, the J call TRBJ2-3, with D uncertain. DNA for the CDR3: TGTGCCAGCACCCCCTTTAGCACAGATACGCAGTATTTT. Amino acid sequence: CASTPFSTDTQYF.